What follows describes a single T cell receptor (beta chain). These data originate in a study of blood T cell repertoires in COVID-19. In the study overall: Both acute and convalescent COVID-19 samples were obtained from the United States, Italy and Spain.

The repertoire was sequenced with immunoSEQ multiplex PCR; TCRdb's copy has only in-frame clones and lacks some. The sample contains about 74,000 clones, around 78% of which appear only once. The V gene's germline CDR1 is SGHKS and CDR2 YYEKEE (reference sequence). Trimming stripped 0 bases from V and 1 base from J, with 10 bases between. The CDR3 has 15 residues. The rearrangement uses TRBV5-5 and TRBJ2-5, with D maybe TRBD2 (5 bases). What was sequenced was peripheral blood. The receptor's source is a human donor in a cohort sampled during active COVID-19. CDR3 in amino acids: CASSLAGSPQETQYF. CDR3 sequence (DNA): TGTGCCAGCAGCTTGGCGGGATCCCCCCAAGAGACCCAGTACTTC.